A selection of T cell receptor beta chains follows, all from one sample in a study of blood T cell repertoires in COVID-19. The table came from immunoSEQ multiplex PCR; TCRdb's copy has only in-frame clones and leaves some out. The sample has fewer than 500,000 clones; roughly 91% are singletons. The sequenced material came from peripheral blood. The origin of the receptors is a woman aged 25 to 39 with acute or convalescent COVID-19. Both conserved end residues are part of each CDR3. Fields, in order: J gene, V gene, D gene, clone size, CDR3 protein, CDR3 DNA. D genes are given only for firm matches. Clone size, where shown, is once, few, many, or a class for clones that have expanded.

J: TRBJ1-1
V: TRBV3-1/TRBV3-2
D: .
size: .
CDR3: CASSPRRGTEAFF
DNA: TGTGCCAGCAGCCCCAGACGAGGGACTGAAGCTTTCTTT

J: TRBJ2-2
V: TRBV7-3
D: .
size: .
CDR3: CASSLIAGAVGELFF
DNA: TGTGCCAGCAGCTTAATTGCAGGGGCGGTCGGGGAGCTGTTTTTT

J: TRBJ2-7
V: TRBV5-1
D: .
size: .
CDR3: CASSTVDDGEQYF
DNA: TGCGCCAGCAGCACCGTGGATGACGGGGAGCAGTACTTC

J: TRBJ1-2
V: TRBV7-9
D: TRBD1
size: .
CDR3: CASSSRDRDGYTF
DNA: TGTGCCAGCAGCTCACGGGACAGGGATGGCTACACCTTC

J: TRBJ2-1
V: TRBV10-2
D: TRBD2
size: .
CDR3: CASTAIAGGNNEQFF
DNA: TGCGCCAGCACAGCTATAGCGGGGGGCAACAATGAGCAGTTCTTC

J: TRBJ1-1
V: TRBV5-5
D: .
size: .
CDR3: CASSLWAVNTEAFF
DNA: TGTGCCAGCAGCTTGTGGGCAGTTAACACTGAAGCTTTCTTT

J: TRBJ2-3
V: TRBV7-3
D: TRBD2
size: once
CDR3: CASSEGTSGATDTQYF
DNA: TGTGCCAGCAGCGAGGGGACTAGCGGGGCTACAGATACGCAGTATTTT

J: TRBJ2-1
V: TRBV4-1
D: TRBD2
size: .
CDR3: CASSLLQASGGTYNEQFF
DNA: TGCGCCAGCAGCCTCCTGCAGGCTAGCGGGGGGACATACAATGAGCAGTTCTTC

J: TRBJ2-7
V: TRBV19
D: TRBD2
size: few
CDR3: CASSPSSGGISYEQYF
DNA: TGTGCCAGTAGTCCCTCTAGCGGGGGGATCTCCTACGAGCAGTACTTC

J: TRBJ2-2
V: TRBV9
D: TRBD2
size: .
CDR3: CASSRRGDINTGELFF
DNA: TGTGCCAGCAGCAGGCGGGGGGACATAAACACCGGGGAGCTGTTTTTT

J: TRBJ1-2
V: TRBV27
D: TRBD1
size: .
CDR3: CASSSRDRDGYTF
DNA: TGTGCCAGCAGTTCCCGGGACAGGGATGGCTACACCTTC

J: TRBJ1-2
V: TRBV30
D: TRBD1
size: .
CDR3: CAWRTGGNYGYTF
DNA: TGTGCCTGGAGGACAGGGGGGAACTATGGCTACACCTTC

J: TRBJ1-5
V: TRBV24-1
D: .
size: .
CDR3: CATSDNRETRSNQPQHF
DNA: TGTGCCACCAGTGATAACAGGGAGACTCGCTCTAATCAGCCCCAGCATTTT

J: TRBJ2-3
V: TRBV19
D: .
size: .
CDR3: CASSPGTPKRTDTQYF
DNA: TGTGCCAGTAGTCCTGGGACTCCCAAACGCACAGATACGCAGTATTTT

J: TRBJ1-2
V: TRBV11-2
D: .
size: .
CDR3: CASSPDSNYGYTF
DNA: TGTGCCAGCAGCCCCGACAGTAACTATGGCTACACCTTC

J: TRBJ1-1
V: TRBV6-5
D: .
size: .
CDR3: CASTLIQGAPEAFF
DNA: TGTGCCAGCACTTTGATCCAAGGGGCCCCTGAAGCTTTCTTT

J: TRBJ1-1
V: TRBV10-3
D: TRBD1
size: .
CDR3: CAISEPGGDEAFF
DNA: TGTGCCATCAGTGAGCCAGGGGGAGATGAAGCTTTCTTT

J: TRBJ2-3
V: TRBV18
D: .
size: .
CDR3: CASSPPKGRDDTDTQYF
DNA: TGTGCCAGCTCACCGCCCAAAGGACGGGATGACACAGATACGCAGTATTTT

J: TRBJ2-7
V: TRBV6-5
D: TRBD2
size: .
CDR3: CASSPSGANSYEQYF
DNA: TGTGCCAGCAGTCCCAGCGGGGCCAACTCCTACGAGCAGTACTTC

J: TRBJ1-1
V: TRBV20-1
D: .
size: .
CDR3: CSASAGLNTEAFF
DNA: TGCAGTGCTAGTGCAGGGTTGAACACTGAAGCTTTCTTT

J: TRBJ2-7
V: TRBV18
D: .
size: .
CDR3: CASSPQGSSYEQYF
DNA: TGTGCCAGCTCACCTCAGGGCAGCTCCTACGAGCAGTACTTC

J: TRBJ1-1
V: TRBV11-2
D: .
size: .
CDR3: CASSSGTEAFF
DNA: TGTGCCAGCAGCTCGGGCACTGAAGCTTTCTTT

J: TRBJ2-7
V: TRBV13
D: .
size: .
CDR3: CASSPGLHYEQYF
DNA: TGTGCCAGCAGCCCAGGACTGCACTACGAGCAGTACTTC

J: TRBJ1-1
V: TRBV5-1
D: .
size: .
CDR3: CASSRDINTEAFF
DNA: TGCGCCAGCAGCCGGGACATCAACACTGAAGCTTTCTTT

J: TRBJ2-7
V: TRBV13
D: TRBD1
size: .
CDR3: CASSYRQGGNYEQYF
DNA: TGTGCCAGCAGCTACCGACAGGGGGGGAACTACGAGCAGTACTTC

J: TRBJ2-5
V: TRBV3-1/TRBV3-2
D: .
size: few
CDR3: CASSYVTGGAQETQYF
DNA: TGTGCCAGCAGTTACGTTACCGGGGGTGCCCAAGAGACCCAGTACTTC

J: TRBJ1-4
V: TRBV19
D: .
size: .
CDR3: CASSIGRGGIHEKLFF
DNA: TGTGCCAGTAGTATTGGACGCGGGGGGATCCATGAAAAACTGTTTTTT

J: TRBJ2-3
V: TRBV28
D: TRBD2
size: once
CDR3: CASSRGLAGTDTQYF
DNA: TGTGCCAGCAGTCGTGGACTAGCGGGGACAGATACGCAGTATTTT

J: TRBJ1-1
V: TRBV29-1
D: TRBD1
size: .
CDR3: CSVETRTGSSVAFF
DNA: TGCAGCGTTGAAACCAGGACAGGGTCGAGCGTGGCTTTCTTT

J: TRBJ2-2
V: TRBV6-5
D: TRBD2
size: few
CDR3: CASDSGGAIGELFF
DNA: TGTGCCAGCGATAGCGGGGGGGCAATCGGGGAGCTGTTTTTT

J: TRBJ1-2
V: TRBV6-5
D: .
size: few
CDR3: CASSAERMIYGYTF
DNA: TGTGCCAGCAGCGCCGAGAGGATGATCTATGGCTACACCTTC

J: TRBJ2-1
V: TRBV2
D: TRBD2
size: .
CDR3: CASSSYERGSRHEQFF
DNA: TGTGCCAGCAGTTCCTACGAGCGGGGGAGCCGGCATGAGCAGTTCTTC

J: TRBJ2-3
V: TRBV18
D: .
size: .
CDR3: CASSIGQKITDTQYF
DNA: TGTGCCAGCTCAATAGGACAGAAAATCACAGATACGCAGTATTTT

J: TRBJ2-4
V: TRBV5-3
D: TRBD2
size: .
CDR3: CARRQRGGRTKNIQYF
DNA: TGTGCCAGAAGACAACGGGGGGGCCGGACCAAAAACATTCAGTACTTC

J: TRBJ1-6
V: TRBV27
D: .
size: .
CDR3: CASSSGFGGSPLHF
DNA: TGTGCCAGCAGTTCAGGGTTCGGGGGTTCACCCCTCCACTTT

J: TRBJ2-3
V: TRBV29-1
D: TRBD1
size: .
CDR3: CSVDRTGVTDTQYF
DNA: TGCAGCGTTGATCGGACAGGGGTTACAGATACGCAGTATTTT

J: TRBJ1-5
V: TRBV27
D: .
size: few
CDR3: CASSFTGYDSNQPQHF
DNA: TGTGCCAGCAGTTTTACAGGGTACGATAGCAATCAGCCCCAGCATTTT

J: TRBJ2-3
V: TRBV29-1
D: .
size: .
CDR3: CSVGTTDTQYF
DNA: TGCAGCGTTGGAACTACAGATACGCAGTATTTT

J: TRBJ2-7
V: TRBV5-6
D: .
size: .
CDR3: CASSLRGGGNEQYF
DNA: TGTGCCAGCAGCTTACGGGGCGGGGGCAACGAGCAGTACTTC

J: TRBJ2-3
V: TRBV6-1
D: TRBD2
size: .
CDR3: CASSESSGGATDTQYF
DNA: TGTGCCAGCAGTGAATCTAGCGGGGGGGCGACAGATACGCAGTATTTT

J: TRBJ1-6
V: TRBV7-8
D: TRBD1
size: .
CDR3: CASSISGTGNESPLHF
DNA: TGTGCCAGCAGCATCTCCGGGACAGGGAACGAATCACCCCTCCACTTT

J: TRBJ2-5
V: TRBV6-5
D: .
size: .
CDR3: CATSRSRETQYF
DNA: TGTGCCACTTCTAGGTCCCGGGAGACCCAGTACTTC

J: TRBJ1-4
V: TRBV7-8
D: TRBD1
size: once
CDR3: CASSKRTGGFTNEKLFF
DNA: TGTGCCAGCAGCAAGCGGACAGGGGGCTTTACTAATGAAAAACTGTTTTTT

J: TRBJ2-3
V: TRBV19
D: .
size: .
CDR3: CASSIGGTDTQYF
DNA: TGTGCCAGTAGTATCGGTGGCACAGATACGCAGTATTTT

J: TRBJ2-7
V: TRBV18
D: TRBD1
size: .
CDR3: CASSPRGRLYEQYF
DNA: TGTGCCAGCTCACCCAGGGGGCGCTTATACGAGCAGTACTTC